The entry below describes one T cell receptor beta chain. Its matching antigen is unknown. This record comes from a study of graft-versus-host responses after intestinal transplantation. The wider study: For around 3 years after anti-thymocyte globulin induction, all recipients took tacrolimus and steroids.

Germline loops: CDR1 SGHRS, CDR2 YFSETQ. V lost 1 base, J lost 5 bases, and 14 bases lay in between. This CDR3 has 15 residues. Clones were read by immunoSEQ multiplex PCR, and TCRdb kept only the in-frame ones, dropping some. The sample records around 120,000 clones, roughly 91% being singletons. V gene TRBV5-1 combines with J gene TRBJ2-3; weak D call: TRBD2 (6 bases). The sequence came from a human donor who received an intestinal transplant. Specimen: unstimulated CD4+ T cells sorted from spleen or lymph node cells, collected before intestinal transplant. CDR3 protein: CASSLIASDGDTQYF. DNA of the CDR3: TGCGCCAGCAGCTTGATAGCTAGCGATGGAGATACGCAGTATTTT.